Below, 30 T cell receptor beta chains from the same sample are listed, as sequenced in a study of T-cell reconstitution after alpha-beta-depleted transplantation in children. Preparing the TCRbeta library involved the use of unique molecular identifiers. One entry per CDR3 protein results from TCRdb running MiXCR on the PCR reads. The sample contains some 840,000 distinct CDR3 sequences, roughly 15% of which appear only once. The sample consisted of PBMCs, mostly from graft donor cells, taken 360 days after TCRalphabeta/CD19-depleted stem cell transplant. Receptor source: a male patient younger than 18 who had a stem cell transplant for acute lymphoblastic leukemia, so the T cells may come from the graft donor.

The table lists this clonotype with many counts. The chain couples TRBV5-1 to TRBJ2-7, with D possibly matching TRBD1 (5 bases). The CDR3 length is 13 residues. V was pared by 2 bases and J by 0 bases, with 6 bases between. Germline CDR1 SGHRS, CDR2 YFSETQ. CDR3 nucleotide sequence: TGCGCCAGCAGCTTCGACAGCTCCTACGAGCAGTACTTC. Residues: CASSFDSSYEQYF. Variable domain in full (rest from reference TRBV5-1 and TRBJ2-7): KAGVTQTPRYLIKTRGQQVTLSCSPISGHRSVSWYQQTPGQGLQFLFEYFSETQRNKGNFPGRFSGRQFSNSRSEMNVSTLELGDSALYLCASSFDSSYEQYFGPGTRLTVT.

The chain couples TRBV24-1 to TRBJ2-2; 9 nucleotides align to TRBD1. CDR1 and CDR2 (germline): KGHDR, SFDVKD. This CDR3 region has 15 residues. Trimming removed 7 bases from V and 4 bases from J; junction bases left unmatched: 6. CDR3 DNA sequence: TGTGCCACCAGCGAAAACAGGGGGCTCACCGGGGAGCTGTTTTTT. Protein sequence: CATSENRGLTGELFF.

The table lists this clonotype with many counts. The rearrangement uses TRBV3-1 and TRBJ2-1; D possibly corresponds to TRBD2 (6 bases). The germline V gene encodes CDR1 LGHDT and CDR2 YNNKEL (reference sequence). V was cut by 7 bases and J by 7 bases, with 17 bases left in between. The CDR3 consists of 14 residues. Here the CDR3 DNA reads TGTGCCAGCAAAGACACCGGGACTCTGAATGAGCAGTTCTTC. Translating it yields CASKDTGTLNEQFF.

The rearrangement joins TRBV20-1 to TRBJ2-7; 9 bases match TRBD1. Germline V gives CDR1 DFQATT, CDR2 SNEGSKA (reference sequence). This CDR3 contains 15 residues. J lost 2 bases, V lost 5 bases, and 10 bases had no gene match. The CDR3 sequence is CSAPGPRDRAYEQYF. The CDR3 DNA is TGCAGTGCTCCGGGGCCCCGGGACAGGGCCTACGAGCAGTACTTC.

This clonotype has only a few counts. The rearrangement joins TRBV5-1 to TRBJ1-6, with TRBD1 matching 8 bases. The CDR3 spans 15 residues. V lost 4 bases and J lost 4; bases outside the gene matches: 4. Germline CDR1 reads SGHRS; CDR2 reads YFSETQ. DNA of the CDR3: TGCGCCAGCAGCACCAGGACAGGGTATAATTCACCCCTCCACTTT. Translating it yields CASSTRTGYNSPLHF.

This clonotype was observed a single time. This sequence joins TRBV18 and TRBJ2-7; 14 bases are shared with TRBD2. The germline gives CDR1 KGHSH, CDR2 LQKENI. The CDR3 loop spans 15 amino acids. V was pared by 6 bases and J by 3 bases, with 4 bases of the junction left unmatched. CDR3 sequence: CASSRGLAGGYEQYF. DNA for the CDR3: TGTGCCAGCTCCCGTGGACTAGCGGGAGGCTACGAGCAGTACTTC.

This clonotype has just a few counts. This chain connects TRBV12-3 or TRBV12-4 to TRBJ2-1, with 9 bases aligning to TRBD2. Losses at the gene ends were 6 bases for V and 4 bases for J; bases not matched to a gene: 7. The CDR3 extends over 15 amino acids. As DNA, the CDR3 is TGTGCCAGCAGCGGGGGACTAGCTGTATACAATGAGCAGTTCTTC. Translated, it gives CASSGGLAVYNEQFF.

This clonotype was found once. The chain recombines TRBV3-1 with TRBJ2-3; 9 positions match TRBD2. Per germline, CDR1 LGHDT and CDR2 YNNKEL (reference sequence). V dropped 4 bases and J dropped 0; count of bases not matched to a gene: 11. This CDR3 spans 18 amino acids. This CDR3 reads CASSPWTSATPSTDTQYF. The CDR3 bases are TGTGCCAGCAGCCCCTGGACTAGCGCTACCCCTAGCACAGATACGCAGTATTTT.

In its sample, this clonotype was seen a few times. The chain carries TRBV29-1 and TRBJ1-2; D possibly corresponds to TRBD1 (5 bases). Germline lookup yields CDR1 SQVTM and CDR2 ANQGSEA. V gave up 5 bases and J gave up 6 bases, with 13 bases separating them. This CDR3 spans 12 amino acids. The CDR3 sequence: CSVKGQGHGYTF. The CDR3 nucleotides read TGCAGCGTTAAGGGGCAGGGTCATGGCTACACCTTC.

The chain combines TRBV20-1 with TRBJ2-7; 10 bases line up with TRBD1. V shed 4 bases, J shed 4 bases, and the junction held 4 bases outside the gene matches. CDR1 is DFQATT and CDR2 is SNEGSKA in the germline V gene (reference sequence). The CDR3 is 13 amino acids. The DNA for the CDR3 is TGCAGTGCTAAGACAGGGGGCATTTACGAGCAGTACTTC. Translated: CSAKTGGIYEQYF.

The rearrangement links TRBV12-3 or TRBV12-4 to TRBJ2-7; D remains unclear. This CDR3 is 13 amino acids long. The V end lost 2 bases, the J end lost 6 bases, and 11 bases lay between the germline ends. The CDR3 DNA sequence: TGTGCCAGCAGTTTAATCCATTGGGGCGAGCAGTACTTC. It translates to CASSLIHWGEQYF.

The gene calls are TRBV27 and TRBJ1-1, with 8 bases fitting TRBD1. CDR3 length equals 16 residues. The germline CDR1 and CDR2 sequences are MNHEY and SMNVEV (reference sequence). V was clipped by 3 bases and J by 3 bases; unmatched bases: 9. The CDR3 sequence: CASSFQGAGGYTEAFF. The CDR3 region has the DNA TGTGCCAGCAGTTTTCAGGGGGCAGGAGGGTACACTGAAGCTTTCTTT.

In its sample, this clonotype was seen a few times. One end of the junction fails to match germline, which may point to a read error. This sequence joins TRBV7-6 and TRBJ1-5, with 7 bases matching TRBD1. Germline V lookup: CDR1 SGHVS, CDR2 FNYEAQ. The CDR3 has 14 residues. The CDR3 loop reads CASSLGGTYQPQHF. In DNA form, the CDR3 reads TGTGCCAGCAGTTTAGGGGGCACGTATCAGCCCCAGCATTTT.

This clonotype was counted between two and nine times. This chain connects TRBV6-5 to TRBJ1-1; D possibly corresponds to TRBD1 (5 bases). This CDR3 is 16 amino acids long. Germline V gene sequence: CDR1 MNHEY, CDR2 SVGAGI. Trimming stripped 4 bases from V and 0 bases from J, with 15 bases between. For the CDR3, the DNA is TGTGCCAGCAGTTTCGTGCATTGGGGCCTGAACACTGAAGCTTTCTTT. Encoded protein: CASSFVHWGLNTEAFF.

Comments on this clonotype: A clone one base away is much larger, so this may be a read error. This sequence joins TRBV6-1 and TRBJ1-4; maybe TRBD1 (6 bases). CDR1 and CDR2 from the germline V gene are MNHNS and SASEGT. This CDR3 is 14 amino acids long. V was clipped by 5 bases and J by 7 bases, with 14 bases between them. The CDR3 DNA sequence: TGTGCCAGCAGTACAGGGAGGGGGGGTGAAAAACTGTTTTTT. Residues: CASSTGRGGEKLFF.

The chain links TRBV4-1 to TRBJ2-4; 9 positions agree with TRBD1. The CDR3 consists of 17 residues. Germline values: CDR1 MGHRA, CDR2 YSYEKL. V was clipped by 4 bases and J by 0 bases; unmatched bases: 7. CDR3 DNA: TGCGCCAGCAGCCCGCCCACAGGGGGCGAAGCCAAAAACATTCAGTACTTC. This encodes CASSPPTGGEAKNIQYF.

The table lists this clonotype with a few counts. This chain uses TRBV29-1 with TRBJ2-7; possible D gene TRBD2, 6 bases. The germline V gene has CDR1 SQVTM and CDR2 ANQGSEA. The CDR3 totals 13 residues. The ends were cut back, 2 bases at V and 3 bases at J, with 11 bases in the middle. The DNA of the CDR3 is TGCAGCGTTGAAAACGGGGGAAACTACGAGCAGTACTTC. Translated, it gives CSVENGGNYEQYF.

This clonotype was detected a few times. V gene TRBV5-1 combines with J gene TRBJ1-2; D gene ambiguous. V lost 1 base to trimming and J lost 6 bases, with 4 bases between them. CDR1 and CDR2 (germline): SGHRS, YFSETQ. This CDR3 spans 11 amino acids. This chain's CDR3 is CASSLHDGYTF. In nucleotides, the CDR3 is TGCGCCAGCAGCTTGCATGATGGCTACACCTTC. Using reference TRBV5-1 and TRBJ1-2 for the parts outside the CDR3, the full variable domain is KAGVTQTPRYLIKTRGQQVTLSCSPISGHRSVSWYQQTPGQGLQFLFEYFSETQRNKGNFPGRFSGRQFSNSRSEMNVSTLELGDSALYLCASSLHDGYTFGSGTRLTVV.

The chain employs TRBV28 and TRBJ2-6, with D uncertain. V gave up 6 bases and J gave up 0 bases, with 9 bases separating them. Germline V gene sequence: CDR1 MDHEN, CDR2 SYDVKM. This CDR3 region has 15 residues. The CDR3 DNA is TGTGCCAGCAGAGCCGAGGCCTCTGGGGCCAACGTCCTGACTTTC. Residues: CASRAEASGANVLTF. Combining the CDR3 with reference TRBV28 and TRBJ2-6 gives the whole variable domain DVKVTQSSRYLVKRTGEKVFLECVQDMDHENMFWYRQDPGLGLRLIYFSYDVKMKEKGDIPEGYSVSREKKERFSLILESASTNQTSMYLCASRAEASGANVLTFGAGSRLTVL.

CDR3 coding DNA: TGTGCCAGCAGCCCGTCGGGGTACACTGAAGCTTTCTTT. It translates to CASSPSGYTEAFF. V usage is TRBV5-6 and J usage is TRBJ1-1; D is uncertain. The CDR3 extends over 13 amino acids. Germline CDR1 reads SGHDT; CDR2 reads YYEEEE. V dropped 4 bases and J dropped 3 bases, with 10 bases sitting between them.

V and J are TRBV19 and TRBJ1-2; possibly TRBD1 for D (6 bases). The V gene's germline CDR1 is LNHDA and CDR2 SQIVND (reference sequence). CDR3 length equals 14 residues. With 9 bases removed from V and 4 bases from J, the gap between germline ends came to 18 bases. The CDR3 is CASRGNREGYGYTF. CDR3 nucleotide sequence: TGTGCCAGCCGGGGCAACAGGGAAGGCTATGGCTACACCTTC.

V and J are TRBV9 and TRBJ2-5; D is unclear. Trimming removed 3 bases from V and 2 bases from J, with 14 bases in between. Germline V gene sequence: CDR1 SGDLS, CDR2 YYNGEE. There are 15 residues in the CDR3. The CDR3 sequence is CASSAYPGQQETQYF. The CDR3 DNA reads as TGTGCCAGCAGCGCCTACCCGGGCCAACAAGAGACCCAGTACTTC.

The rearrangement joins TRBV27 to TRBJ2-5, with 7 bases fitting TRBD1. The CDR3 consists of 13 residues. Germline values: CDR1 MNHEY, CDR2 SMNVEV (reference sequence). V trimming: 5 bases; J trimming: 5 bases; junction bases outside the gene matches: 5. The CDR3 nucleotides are TGTGCCAGCAGTGCGACAGGGTCGGAGACCCAGTACTTC. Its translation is CASSATGSETQYF.

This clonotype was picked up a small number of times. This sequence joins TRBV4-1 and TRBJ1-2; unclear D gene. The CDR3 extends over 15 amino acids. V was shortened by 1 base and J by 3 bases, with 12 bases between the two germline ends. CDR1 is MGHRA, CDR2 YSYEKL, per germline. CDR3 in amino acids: CASSQGWADYYGYTF. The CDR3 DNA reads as TGCGCCAGCAGCCAAGGGTGGGCGGACTACTATGGCTACACCTTC.

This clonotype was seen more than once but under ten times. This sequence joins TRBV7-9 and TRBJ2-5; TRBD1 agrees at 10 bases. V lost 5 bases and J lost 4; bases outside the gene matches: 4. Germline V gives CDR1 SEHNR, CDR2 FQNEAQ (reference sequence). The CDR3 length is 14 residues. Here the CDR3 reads CASSTWTGGETQYF. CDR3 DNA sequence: TGTGCCAGCAGCACCTGGACAGGGGGAGAGACCCAGTACTTC.

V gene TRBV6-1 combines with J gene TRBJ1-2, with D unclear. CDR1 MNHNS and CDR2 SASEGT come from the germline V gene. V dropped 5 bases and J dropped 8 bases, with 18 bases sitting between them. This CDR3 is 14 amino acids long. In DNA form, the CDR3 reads TGTGCCAGCAGTCCCGCTATGGCGATCACAGGCTACACCTTC. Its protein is CASSPAMAITGYTF.

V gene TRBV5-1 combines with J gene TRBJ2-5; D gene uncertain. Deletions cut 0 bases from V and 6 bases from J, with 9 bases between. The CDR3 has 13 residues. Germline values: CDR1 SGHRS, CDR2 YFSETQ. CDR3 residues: CASSLDSAKTQYF. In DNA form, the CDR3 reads TGCGCCAGCAGCTTGGACAGTGCAAAGACCCAGTACTTC.

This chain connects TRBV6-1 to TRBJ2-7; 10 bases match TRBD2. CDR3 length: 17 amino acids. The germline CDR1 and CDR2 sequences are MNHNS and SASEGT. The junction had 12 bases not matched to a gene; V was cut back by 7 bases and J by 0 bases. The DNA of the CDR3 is TGTGCCAGCACCCGGCGTCTAGCGGGAGAAGGCTCCTACGAGCAGTACTTC. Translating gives CASTRRLAGEGSYEQYF.

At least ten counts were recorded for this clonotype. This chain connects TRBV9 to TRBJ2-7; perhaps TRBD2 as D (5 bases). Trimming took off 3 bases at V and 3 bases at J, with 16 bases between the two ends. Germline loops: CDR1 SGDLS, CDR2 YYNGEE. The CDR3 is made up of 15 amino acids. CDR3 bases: TGTGCCAGCAGCGGTAGGATTTGGGAGTTCTACGAGCAGTACTTC. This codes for CASSGRIWEFYEQYF.

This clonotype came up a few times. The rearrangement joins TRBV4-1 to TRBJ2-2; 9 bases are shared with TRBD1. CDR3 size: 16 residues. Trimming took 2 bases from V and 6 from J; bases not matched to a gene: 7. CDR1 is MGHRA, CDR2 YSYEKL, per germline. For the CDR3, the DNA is TGCGCCAGCAGCCAATTTGGACAGGGGATCTCCGGGGAGCTGTTTTTT. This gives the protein CASSQFGQGISGELFF.